The rows below give T cell receptor beta chains drawn from one sample of a study of T cells in Graves' hyperthyroidism and ophthalmopathy. Each CDR3 protein is one row after TCRdb ran MiXCR on the multiplex PCR reads. The sample lists 300,000 to 450,000 distinct CDR3 sequences; about 25% were seen once. Sequenced material: blood. The receptors here all came from a middle-aged man with Graves' hyperthyroidism. CDR3s include the opening cysteine and the closing phenylalanine or tryptophan. Each record gives: V gene, J gene, clone size, D gene, CDR3 protein, CDR3 DNA. D genes are given only for firm matches. For some rows the clone size is stated as once, few or many, or as a class when expanded; others skip it.

v_call: TRBV5-5; j_call: TRBJ2-5; clone_size: many; d_call: TRBD2; cdr3_aa: CASSLGPGTSGIETQYF; cdr3_nt: TGTGCCAGCAGCTTGGGGCCGGGGACTAGCGGGATCGAGACCCAGTACTTC
v_call: TRBV12-3/TRBV12-4; j_call: TRBJ1-4; clone_size: NA; d_call: NA; cdr3_aa: CASGGGHEKLFF; cdr3_nt: TGTGCCAGCGGCGGAGGGCATGAAAAACTGTTTTTT
v_call: TRBV20-1; j_call: TRBJ2-5; clone_size: NA; d_call: NA; cdr3_aa: CSGSPAPEVYQETQYF; cdr3_nt: TGCAGTGGTTCGCCCGCCCCCGAAGTGTACCAAGAGACCCAGTACTTC
v_call: TRBV29-1; j_call: TRBJ2-1; clone_size: NA; d_call: TRBD2; cdr3_aa: CSEGTGGPRNEQFF; cdr3_nt: TGCAGCGAAGGAACGGGAGGGCCTCGGAATGAGCAGTTCTTC
v_call: TRBV11-2; j_call: TRBJ1-1; clone_size: NA; d_call: TRBD1; cdr3_aa: CASTLDRDSIWATEAFF; cdr3_nt: TGTGCCAGCACTCTTGACAGGGATTCGATTTGGGCAACTGAAGCTTTCTTT
v_call: TRBV20-1; j_call: TRBJ2-1; clone_size: few; d_call: NA; cdr3_aa: CSARDPGREKAGVRYNEQFF; cdr3_nt: TGCAGTGCTAGAGATCCCGGGCGGGAGAAAGCAGGGGTCCGATACAATGAGCAGTTCTTC
v_call: TRBV25-1; j_call: TRBJ1-2; clone_size: NA; d_call: NA; cdr3_aa: CASSEWDGAYGYTF; cdr3_nt: TGTGCCAGCAGTGAATGGGATGGCGCATATGGCTACACCTTC
v_call: TRBV12-3/TRBV12-4; j_call: TRBJ1-3; clone_size: NA; d_call: NA; cdr3_aa: CASTKHGASGNTIYF; cdr3_nt: TGTGCCAGCACCAAGCATGGAGCCTCTGGAAACACCATATATTTT
v_call: TRBV7-8; j_call: TRBJ2-7; clone_size: few; d_call: TRBD2; cdr3_aa: CASRPRASGTYEQYF; cdr3_nt: TGTGCCAGCAGGCCTCGGGCTAGCGGTACCTACGAGCAGTACTTC
v_call: TRBV12-3/TRBV12-4; j_call: TRBJ1-2; clone_size: NA; d_call: NA; cdr3_aa: CASSPSRGLGGYTF; cdr3_nt: TGTGCCAGCAGCCCCTCGCGGGGGCTAGGGGGCTACACCTTC
v_call: TRBV20-1; j_call: TRBJ2-5; clone_size: few; d_call: TRBD2; cdr3_aa: CSARILAEPKETQYF; cdr3_nt: TGCAGTGCTAGAATCCTAGCGGAGCCTAAAGAGACCCAGTACTTC
v_call: TRBV20-1; j_call: TRBJ1-3; clone_size: many; d_call: NA; cdr3_aa: CSATFSGNTIYF; cdr3_nt: TGCAGTGCCACCTTCTCTGGAAACACCATATATTTT
v_call: TRBV29-1; j_call: TRBJ2-5; clone_size: many; d_call: NA; cdr3_aa: CSVGETETETQYF; cdr3_nt: TGCAGCGTTGGGGAGACAGAGACAGAGACCCAGTACTTC
v_call: TRBV12-5; j_call: TRBJ2-5; clone_size: NA; d_call: NA; cdr3_aa: CARVSLPGSQYF; cdr3_nt: TGTGCTAGAGTCTCTCTCCCGGGGTCCCAGTACTTC
v_call: TRBV24-1; j_call: TRBJ1-2; clone_size: few; d_call: TRBD1; cdr3_aa: CATSDRDRIYGYTF; cdr3_nt: TGTGCCACCAGTGATCGGGACAGGATCTATGGCTACACCTTC
v_call: TRBV7-9; j_call: TRBJ2-3; clone_size: many; d_call: TRBD2; cdr3_aa: CASSHTSGRDTQYF; cdr3_nt: TGTGCCAGCAGCCATACTAGCGGGAGGGATACGCAGTATTTT
v_call: TRBV7-2; j_call: TRBJ2-3; clone_size: few; d_call: NA; cdr3_aa: CASSLEGPGTDTQYF; cdr3_nt: TGTGCCAGCAGCTTAGAGGGGCCTGGCACAGATACGCAGTATTTT
v_call: TRBV24-1; j_call: TRBJ2-7; clone_size: NA; d_call: TRBD1; cdr3_aa: CATSDLLTGPRDEQYF; cdr3_nt: TGTGCCACCAGTGATTTATTGACAGGGCCTCGAGACGAGCAGTACTTC
v_call: TRBV20-1; j_call: TRBJ2-3; clone_size: many; d_call: NA; cdr3_aa: CSARMRSDTQYF; cdr3_nt: TGCAGTGCTAGAATGAGATCAGATACGCAGTATTTT
v_call: TRBV20-1; j_call: TRBJ2-5; clone_size: NA; d_call: TRBD1; cdr3_aa: CSATPTDRVNRETQYF; cdr3_nt: TGCAGTGCTACACCTACCGACAGGGTAAACCGAGAGACCCAGTACTTC
v_call: TRBV5-5; j_call: TRBJ2-3; clone_size: many; d_call: NA; cdr3_aa: CASSLETATDTQYF; cdr3_nt: TGTGCCAGCAGCTTGGAGACTGCCACAGATACGCAGTATTTT
v_call: TRBV24-1; j_call: TRBJ2-5; clone_size: few; d_call: TRBD1; cdr3_aa: CATSDSRGMTGSPETQYF; cdr3_nt: TGTGCCACCAGTGATTCAAGGGGAATGACAGGGTCGCCAGAGACCCAGTACTTC
v_call: TRBV20-1; j_call: TRBJ2-1; clone_size: few; d_call: NA; cdr3_aa: CSATPRHEQFF; cdr3_nt: TGCAGTGCTACCCCCAGGCATGAGCAGTTCTTC
v_call: TRBV7-2; j_call: TRBJ2-1; clone_size: few; d_call: NA; cdr3_aa: CASSLGGGIRNEQFF; cdr3_nt: TGTGCCAGCAGCTTAGGCGGCGGCATCCGGAATGAGCAGTTCTTC
v_call: TRBV18; j_call: TRBJ2-7; clone_size: many; d_call: TRBD1; cdr3_aa: CASSPDRSRWEQYF; cdr3_nt: TGTGCCAGCTCACCGGACAGGAGCCGATGGGAGCAGTACTTC
v_call: TRBV24-1; j_call: TRBJ2-2; clone_size: NA; d_call: TRBD1; cdr3_aa: CATTGQGNTGELFF; cdr3_nt: TGTGCCACCACGGGACAGGGAAACACCGGGGAGCTGTTTTTT
v_call: TRBV15; j_call: TRBJ1-2; clone_size: NA; d_call: NA; cdr3_aa: CATSRTLTGGYYGYTF; cdr3_nt: TGTGCCACCAGCAGAACCCTGACAGGAGGATACTATGGCTACACCTTC
v_call: TRBV18; j_call: TRBJ2-7; clone_size: many; d_call: NA; cdr3_aa: CASSPLKGEQYF; cdr3_nt: TGTGCCAGCTCACCACTCAAGGGGGAGCAGTACTTC
v_call: TRBV2; j_call: TRBJ1-2; clone_size: NA; d_call: TRBD1; cdr3_aa: CASATDRGHGYTF; cdr3_nt: TGTGCCAGCGCCACGGACAGGGGACATGGCTACACCTTC
v_call: TRBV6-1; j_call: TRBJ1-5; clone_size: NA; d_call: NA; cdr3_aa: CASSEAPQHF; cdr3_nt: TGTGCCAGCAGTGAAGCGCCCCAGCATTTT
v_call: TRBV29-1; j_call: TRBJ2-7; clone_size: NA; d_call: TRBD1; cdr3_aa: CSAFTGDIDYEQYF; cdr3_nt: TGCAGCGCTTTTACAGGGGACATCGACTACGAGCAGTACTTC
v_call: TRBV11-1; j_call: TRBJ1-4; clone_size: NA; d_call: NA; cdr3_aa: CASSLGLNEKLFF; cdr3_nt: TGTGCCAGCAGCCTTGGACTTAATGAAAAACTGTTTTTT
v_call: TRBV30; j_call: TRBJ1-1; clone_size: NA; d_call: NA; cdr3_aa: CAASRIGRREAFF; cdr3_nt: TGTGCTGCTTCAAGGATAGGGAGACGGGAAGCTTTCTTT
v_call: TRBV11-2; j_call: TRBJ2-2; clone_size: NA; d_call: TRBD2; cdr3_aa: CASSSLAGELFF; cdr3_nt: TGTGCCAGCAGCTCACTAGCGGGTGAGCTGTTTTTT
v_call: TRBV20-1; j_call: TRBJ2-5; clone_size: few; d_call: TRBD1; cdr3_aa: CSAREFVNRGWETQYF; cdr3_nt: TGCAGTGCTAGAGAGTTTGTGAACAGGGGGTGGGAGACCCAGTACTTC
v_call: TRBV2; j_call: TRBJ2-7; clone_size: many; d_call: NA; cdr3_aa: CASKAGFHEQYF; cdr3_nt: TGTGCCTCCAAGGCAGGATTCCACGAGCAGTACTTC
v_call: TRBV20-1; j_call: TRBJ1-3; clone_size: NA; d_call: NA; cdr3_aa: CSAFNRASGNTIYF; cdr3_nt: TGCAGTGCTTTCAACAGGGCATCTGGAAACACCATATATTTT
v_call: TRBV20-1; j_call: TRBJ2-7; clone_size: few; d_call: NA; cdr3_aa: CSANKDSISYERYF; cdr3_nt: TGCAGTGCTAACAAGGACAGCATCTCCTACGAGCGGTACTTC
v_call: TRBV29-1; j_call: TRBJ1-1; clone_size: many; d_call: NA; cdr3_aa: CSGTNTEAFF; cdr3_nt: TGCAGCGGTACGAACACTGAAGCTTTCTTT
v_call: TRBV20-1; j_call: TRBJ2-7; clone_size: NA; d_call: TRBD1; cdr3_aa: CSAQGAGSPGTGSLQQYF; cdr3_nt: TGCAGTGCACAGGGGGCTGGGTCTCCCGGGACAGGGTCCTTGCAGCAGTACTTC
v_call: TRBV27; j_call: TRBJ2-3; clone_size: many; d_call: TRBD2; cdr3_aa: CASSRTPGLAGGPTDTQYF; cdr3_nt: TGTGCCAGCAGTAGAACCCCGGGACTAGCGGGGGGCCCCACAGATACGCAGTATTTT
v_call: TRBV11-2; j_call: TRBJ1-4; clone_size: NA; d_call: NA; cdr3_aa: CASQTGFIDNEKLFF; cdr3_nt: TGTGCCAGCCAGACAGGCTTTATTGATAATGAAAAACTGTTTTTT
v_call: TRBV24-1; j_call: TRBJ2-1; clone_size: NA; d_call: TRBD2; cdr3_aa: CATSAIRLAGGFEQFF; cdr3_nt: TGTGCCACCAGTGCAATTCGACTAGCGGGAGGGTTTGAGCAGTTCTTC